What follows are 15 T cell receptor beta chains derived from one specimen sequenced in a study of regulatory T cells in long-lasting Graves disease. Arm-PCR of CDR3 regions and iRepertoire HTBI primers were used to build TCR beta libraries. TCRdb analysed the multiplex PCR reads with MiXCR anew, one entry per CDR3 protein. The sample shows about 420,000 distinct CDR3 sequences, roughly 15% of them seen only once. The time point was: newly diagnosed GD, antithyroid drugs for less than 3 months. Scientists built the TCR library using RNA that was extracted from PBMCs. A further study also used this sample, focusing on T cells in Graves' hyperthyroidism and ophthalmopathy.

Sequences were derived from peripheral blood mononuclear cells (PBMCs), sampled at new diagnosis, from a patient treated with antithyroid drugs. The receptors stem from a woman aged 18-29 years with Graves disease.

The chain has TRBV5-1 and TRBJ1-1, with D perhaps TRBD1 (5 bases). Per the germline V gene, CDR1 is SGHRS and CDR2 is YFSETQ. The CDR3 is 13 residues long. V lost 1 base and J 4 bases, leaving 8 bases between the germline ends. This chain's CDR3 is CASSLSGVTEAFF. CDR3 nucleotide sequence: TGCGCCAGCAGCTTGTCGGGGGTCACTGAAGCTTTCTTT.

This clonotype was counted ten times or more. V is TRBV28 and J is TRBJ2-7; TRBD1 aligns across 7 bases. Per the germline V gene, CDR1 is MDHEN and CDR2 is SYDVKM. V lost 6 bases to trimming and J lost 0 bases; unmatched junction nucleotides: 14. The CDR3 is 17 residues long. CDR3 nucleotides: TGTGCCAGCAGCCTATTGGGATTGACAGGGCCCTCCTACGAGCAGTACTTC. It is translated as CASSLLGLTGPSYEQYF.

This clonotype was seen more than once but under ten times. The chain combines TRBV3-1 with TRBJ2-1; TRBD2 aligns across 11 bases. Trimming took 1 base from V and 7 from J; bases not matched to a gene: 9. The CDR3 is made up of 17 amino acids. Germline CDR1 reads LGHDT; CDR2 reads YNNKEL (reference sequence). This CDR3 is CASSQGVSGRGLNEQFF. As DNA, the CDR3 is TGTGCCAGCAGCCAAGGAGTTAGCGGGAGGGGTTTGAATGAGCAGTTCTTC.

This clonotype was detected many times. The chain couples TRBV5-1 to TRBJ1-4; D is possibly TRBD1 (6 bases). CDR1 and CDR2 from the germline V gene are SGHRS and YFSETQ. V lost 4 bases, J lost 11 bases, and 18 bases lay in between. The CDR3 length is 14 residues. DNA of the CDR3: TGCGCCAGCAGCGGGGACCAGGGGAATTGGAAACTGTTTTTT. Translating gives CASSGDQGNWKLFF.

This rearrangement joins TRBV3-1 to TRBJ2-7; possibly TRBD2 for D (5 bases). Germline values: CDR1 LGHDT, CDR2 YNNKEL (reference sequence). The length of the CDR3 is 12 residues. V lost 1 base and J lost 4, with 5 bases in between. The CDR3 sequence: CASSQGEYEQYF. CDR3 DNA: TGTGCCAGCAGCCAAGGGGAGTACGAGCAGTACTTC.

The rearrangement joins TRBV2 to TRBJ2-7; 7 bases match TRBD2. Germline V gene data show CDR1 as SNHLY and CDR2 as FYNNEI. This CDR3 has 13 amino acids. V lost 7 bases and J lost 3; bases outside the gene matches: 6. CDR3 amino acids: CASMGGGYYEQYF. CDR3 coding DNA: TGTGCCAGCATGGGGGGGGGATACTACGAGCAGTACTTC.

This clonotype was seen repeatedly, ten times or more. The J gene is TRBJ2-4, the V gene TRBV7-2; perhaps TRBD2 as D (5 bases). Germline V lookup: CDR1 SGHTA, CDR2 FQGNSA. The length of the CDR3 is 12 residues. The ends were cut back, 2 bases at V and 10 bases at J, with 9 bases in the middle. CDR3 loop: CASSLITGIQYF. The CDR3 DNA sequence: TGTGCCAGCAGCTTAATTACGGGGATTCAGTACTTC.

There are many counts of this clonotype. V usage is TRBV20-1 and J usage is TRBJ2-1; no clear D gene. Germline V gene lookup returns CDR1 DFQATT and CDR2 SNEGSKA (reference sequence). The CDR3 runs 16 residues. Trimming stripped 6 bases from V and 0 bases from J, with 18 bases between. The CDR3 sequence: CSAIRQGPSSYNEQFF. For the CDR3, the DNA is TGCAGTGCAATCCGACAAGGGCCGAGCTCCTACAATGAGCAGTTCTTC.

There are many counts of this clonotype. The V call is TRBV10-2, the J call TRBJ2-1, with 8 bases matching TRBD2. The CDR3 is 14 amino acids. Germline CDR1 and CDR2: WSHSY and SAAADI. V was clipped by 8 bases and J by 6 bases; unmatched bases: 9. CDR3 sequence: CASWFSGDGNEQFF. The CDR3 DNA follows: TGCGCCAGCTGGTTTAGCGGGGACGGCAATGAGCAGTTCTTC.

This clonotype was found a few times. This chain joins TRBV12-3 or TRBV12-4 and TRBJ2-7; D ambiguous. The V end lost 6 bases, the J end lost 4 bases, and 16 bases lay between the germline ends. This CDR3 contains 14 residues. This chain's CDR3 is CASSHPSVAYEQYF. The CDR3 region has the DNA TGTGCCAGCAGCCACCCCTCAGTAGCTTACGAGCAGTACTTC.

This clonotype showed up many times. The chain uses TRBV11-2 and TRBJ2-6; 7 bases agree with TRBD1. The germline CDR1 and CDR2 sequences are SGHAT and FQNNGV. The CDR3 is 19 residues long. V lost 5 bases and J lost 0; bases outside the gene matches: 13. This CDR3 reads CASSHPRDSPDSGANVLTF. The CDR3 DNA reads TGTGCCAGCAGCCACCCTCGGGACAGCCCCGACTCTGGGGCCAACGTCCTGACTTTC. Using reference TRBV11-2 and TRBJ2-6 for the parts outside the CDR3, the full variable domain is EAGVAQSPRYKIIEKRQSVAFWCNPISGHATLYWYQQILGQGPKLLIQFQNNGVVDDSQLPKDRFSAERLKGVDSTLKIQPAKLEDSAVYLCASSHPRDSPDSGANVLTFGAGSRLTVL.

This clonotype was seen once. The chain employs TRBV28 and TRBJ2-2; 8 bases line up with TRBD1. Germline trimming cut 7 bases from V and 5 bases from J; bases unmatched to any gene: 9. The CDR3 spans 15 residues. CDR1 and CDR2 (germline): MDHEN, SYDVKM. This CDR3 reads CASTLQGAITGELFF. DNA for the CDR3: TGTGCCAGCACCCTGCAGGGGGCGATAACCGGGGAGCTGTTTTTT.

This clonotype was counted ten times or more. This chain joins TRBV6-1 and TRBJ2-1; 9 nucleotides align to TRBD1. Germline trimming cut 3 bases from V and 0 bases from J; bases unmatched to any gene: 3. Germline loops: CDR1 MNHNS, CDR2 SASEGT. The CDR3 covers 16 residues. The CDR3, as DNA: TGTGCCAGCAGTGACCACAGGGGGCTCTCCTACAATGAGCAGTTCTTC. Its protein is CASSDHRGLSYNEQFF.

This clonotype was counted ten times or more. The chain joins TRBV28 to TRBJ2-5, with 11 bases that match TRBD2. This CDR3 contains 16 residues. V was clipped by 4 bases and J by 4 bases; unmatched bases: 8. The germline V gene has CDR1 MDHEN and CDR2 SYDVKM. The CDR3, as DNA: TGTGCCAGCAGTTGGGCCGTAGCGGGAGGGGGAGAGACCCAGTACTTC. Translation: CASSWAVAGGGETQYF.

This clonotype was seen repeatedly, ten times or more. This chain connects TRBV12-3 or TRBV12-4 to TRBJ2-7; TRBD1 is a possible D gene (7 bases). CDR3 size: 17 residues. Trimming removed 3 bases at V and 1 base at J, with 19 bases between. The CDR3 spells CASSLGQGGVGSYEQYF. In DNA form, the CDR3 reads TGTGCCAGCAGTTTGGGTCAGGGGGGTGTGGGATCCTACGAGCAGTACTTC.